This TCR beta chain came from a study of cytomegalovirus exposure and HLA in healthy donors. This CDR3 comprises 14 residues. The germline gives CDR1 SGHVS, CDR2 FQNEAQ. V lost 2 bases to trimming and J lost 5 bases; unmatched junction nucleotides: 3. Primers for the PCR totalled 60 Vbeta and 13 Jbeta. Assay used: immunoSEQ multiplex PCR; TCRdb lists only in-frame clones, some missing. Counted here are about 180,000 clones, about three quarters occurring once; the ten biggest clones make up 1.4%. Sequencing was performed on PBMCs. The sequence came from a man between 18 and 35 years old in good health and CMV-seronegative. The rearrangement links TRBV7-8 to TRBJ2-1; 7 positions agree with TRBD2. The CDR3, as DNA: TGTGCCAGCAGCTTAACTAGCGTGGACAATGAGCAGTTCTTC. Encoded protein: CASSLTSVDNEQFF.